This T cell receptor (beta chain) is from a study of glioma-infiltrating T cells. Whole-study findings and limits: Tissue-blood divergence was below expectation in non-neoplastic patients, above in gliomas. Only very few CDR3 sequences appeared in both tissue and blood.

TCR alpha and beta CDR3 regions were amplified from RNA using iRepertoire nested multiplex PCR. TCRdb reprocessed the multiplex PCR reads via MiXCR and lists one record per CDR3 protein. Here the sample spans approximately 100,000 distinct CDR3 sequences, 20% to 30% being singletons. In regard to this clonotype: The antigen is not known. Being one base from a much bigger clone, this may be a read error.

The CDR3 spans 14 residues. Germline CDR1 SQVTM, CDR2 ANQGSEA. V lost 6 bases and J lost 7, with 22 bases in between. What was sequenced was glioma tissue, nonneoplastic brain tissue, or PBMCs (not recorded which). The clonotype originates from a human donor with low-grade glioma or glioblastoma, undergoing nonglioma brain surgery, or in good health (not recorded which). J is TRBJ2-7 and V is TRBV29-1; either TRBD1 or TRBD2 may fit D (5 bases each). The CDR3 loop is CSVSPGRWGKEQYF. CDR3 bases: TGCAGCGTCTCCCCGGGACGCTGGGGAAAGGAGCAGTACTTC.